The 9 T cell receptor beta chains presented below share a single source sample, sequenced in a study of blood T cell repertoires in COVID-19. TCRdb's table, derived via immunoSEQ multiplex PCR, lists solely in-frame clones and lacks some. Among about 300,000 clones listed, over 85% were seen once. Sequencing used PBMCs or T cells enriched from blood (not recorded which). These receptor sequences come from a woman aged 45 to 65 who had been exposed to COVID-19.

This clone is a singleton in its sample. This chain uses TRBV27 with TRBJ1-4, with TRBD1 as a possible D gene (6 bases). Trimming cost V 6 bases and J 4 bases, with 15 bases left between them. The CDR3 has 15 amino acids. Germline CDR1 MNHEY, CDR2 SMNVEV (reference sequence). The CDR3 here is CASSLNQGFNEKLFF. CDR3 sequence (DNA): TGTGCCAGCAGCCTAAACCAGGGGTTTAATGAAAAACTGTTTTTT.

The CDR3 spells CASSHPMVTSGGAQETQYF. The CDR3 nucleotides read TGTGCCAGCAGCCATCCAATGGTGACTAGCGGGGGGGCACAAGAGACCCAGTACTTC. This chain joins TRBV3-1 (or the pseudogene TRBV3-2) and TRBJ2-5; 14 positions match TRBD2. With 3 bases clipped from V and 2 bases from J, the junction kept 11 bases outside the gene matches. This CDR3 is built from 19 residues. Germline CDR1 and CDR2: LGHDT and YNNKEL (reference sequence).

This clone occurred a few times. The V gene is TRBV10-3, the J gene TRBJ1-5, with 7 nucleotides matching TRBD1. With V trimmed by 0 bases and J by 6 bases, 8 bases remained unmatched. CDR1 is ENHRY and CDR2 is SYGVKD in the germline V gene. The CDR3 covers 16 residues. The chain's CDR3 is CAISESGNRGSQPQHF. The CDR3 DNA sequence: TGTGCCATCAGTGAGTCGGGAAACAGGGGTAGTCAGCCCCAGCATTTT.

This clone was picked up one time. The chain employs TRBV5-6 and TRBJ2-1, with D hard to call. Germline CDR1 SGHDT, CDR2 YYEEEE. The CDR3 is 11 amino acids. V dropped 4 bases and J dropped 10 bases, with 9 bases sitting between them. The CDR3 protein is CASSRTREQFF. In nucleotides, the CDR3 is TGTGCCAGCAGCCGAACGAGGGAGCAGTTCTTC.

The chain recombines TRBV19 with TRBJ1-1; D not certain. The germline gives CDR1 LNHDA, CDR2 SQIVND (reference sequence). V shed 3 bases and J shed 0 bases, with 5 bases lying between them. CDR3 length: 13 amino acids. The CDR3 DNA reads TGTGCCAGTAGTATCGTTGTGAACACTGAAGCTTTCTTT. Encoded protein: CASSIVVNTEAFF.

The rearrangement links TRBV5-5 to TRBJ1-5; no clear D gene. Trimming took 4 bases from V and 2 from J, leaving 13 bases between them. CDR1 and CDR2 (germline): SGHKS, YYEKEE (reference sequence). The CDR3 runs 15 residues. The CDR3: CASSPVAGGNQPQHF. The CDR3 DNA is TGTGCCAGCAGCCCGGTTGCCGGGGGCAATCAGCCCCAGCATTTT.

As for this clone: The same CDR3 is also encoded by other DNA sequences in this sample. The gene calls are TRBV6-1 and TRBJ1-2; D is possibly TRBD1 (5 bases). The CDR3 length is 13 residues. Germline V gene sequence: CDR1 MNHNS, CDR2 SASEGT. Trimming took off 2 bases at V and 4 bases at J, with 8 bases between the two ends. CDR3 sequence (DNA): TGTGCCAGCAGTGAATCAGGGATCTATGGCTACACCTTC. This translates into CASSESGIYGYTF.

The chain combines TRBV6-5 with TRBJ1-6, with 9 bases fitting TRBD1. This CDR3 is 16 amino acids long. Losses at the gene ends were 2 bases for V and 7 bases for J; bases not matched to a gene: 6. The germline CDR1 and CDR2 sequences are MNHEY and SVGAGI. The CDR3 sequence: CASSYMTGTGNSPLHF. The DNA of the CDR3 is TGTGCCAGCAGTTACATGACCGGGACAGGGAATTCACCCCTCCACTTT.

The chain uses TRBV19 and TRBJ1-5; 7 bases are a match to TRBD1. V shed 3 bases and J 3 bases; nucleotides not matched to a gene: 8. The CDR3 is made up of 16 amino acids. Germline CDR1 LNHDA, CDR2 SQIVND (reference sequence). The DNA for the CDR3 is TGTGCCAGTAGTATGGTCTTCGGGACAGACAATCAGCCCCAGCATTTT. It codes for CASSMVFGTDNQPQHF.